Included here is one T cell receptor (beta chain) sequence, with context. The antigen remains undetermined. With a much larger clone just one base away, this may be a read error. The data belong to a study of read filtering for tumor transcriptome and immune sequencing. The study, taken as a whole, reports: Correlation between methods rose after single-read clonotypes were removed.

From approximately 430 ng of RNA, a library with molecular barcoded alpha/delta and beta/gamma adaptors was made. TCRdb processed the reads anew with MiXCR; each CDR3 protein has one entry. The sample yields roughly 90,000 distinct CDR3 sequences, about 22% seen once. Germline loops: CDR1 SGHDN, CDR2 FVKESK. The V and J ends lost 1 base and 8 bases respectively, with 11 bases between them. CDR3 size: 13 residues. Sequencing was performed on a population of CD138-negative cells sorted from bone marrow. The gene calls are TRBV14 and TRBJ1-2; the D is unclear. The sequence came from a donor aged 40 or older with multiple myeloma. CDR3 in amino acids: CASSQAWREGYTF. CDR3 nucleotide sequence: TGTGCCAGCAGCCAAGCTTGGAGGGAAGGCTACACCTTC.